Each of the 21 T cell receptor beta chains below was sequenced from the same sample in a study of cytotoxic CD8 clonotypes in ibrutinib-treated CLL (dated by TCRdb to the early 2020s). What the time point label conveys for this sample: approximately 25 months on ibrutinib. The method behind the library was the immunoSEQ multiplex PCR assay. TCRdb's version of the immuneACCESS table is confined to in-frame rearrangements and falls short of the full clone set. An unresolved V gene accounts for under half of the shortfall where checked; the remainder is of unknown origin. The table for this sample lists about 160,000 clones; more than 80% of them were counted only once. In total, the top ten clones hold roughly 4.6% of the sample. Sequencing was performed on PBMCs, taken after 24 months of ibrutinib treatment. These receptor sequences come from a human donor with chronic lymphocytic leukemia.

Concerning this clone itself: One end of the junction is discordant with germline, which a read error may explain. The chain recombines TRBV13 with TRBJ1-1, with unresolved D. This CDR3 has 14 residues. From germline, CDR1 is PRHDT and CDR2 FYEKMQ (reference sequence). In DNA form, the CDR3 reads TGTGCCAGCAACTTACGAACGGCCAACACTGAAGCTTTCTTT. It codes for CASNLRTANTEAFF.

The chain joins TRBV5-1 to TRBJ2-2; no reliable D call. Germline V lookup: CDR1 SGHRS, CDR2 YFSETQ. Trimming shortened V by 2 bases and J by 2 bases, and 7 bases separated the two germline ends. The CDR3 spans 14 residues. CDR3 sequence (DNA): TGCGCCAGCAGCTTTGACATTAACACCGGGGAGCTGTTTTTT. It codes for CASSFDINTGELFF.

The chain employs TRBV6-5 and TRBJ1-2, with D unclear. This CDR3 spans 14 amino acids. Germline values: CDR1 MNHEY, CDR2 SVGAGI. V gave up 0 bases and J gave up 4 bases, with 9 bases separating them. CDR3 amino acids: CASSYSGSPYGYTF. Written as DNA, the CDR3 is TGTGCCAGCAGTTACTCGGGAAGCCCCTATGGCTACACCTTC.

The rearrangement uses TRBV6-6 and TRBJ2-1; TRBD2 matches at 7 bases. The V segment lost 7 bases and the J segment 3 bases; nucleotides outside the gene matches: 9. The length of the CDR3 is 15 residues. CDR1 and CDR2 from the germline V gene are MNHNY and SVGAGI (reference sequence). As DNA, the CDR3 is TGTGCCAGCACCGAAGCGGGAAGCTTCTACAATGAGCAGTTCTTC. Its protein is CASTEAGSFYNEQFF.

This chain uses TRBV11-3 with TRBJ2-3, with a weak D call TRBD2 (6 bases). The CDR3 is 14 residues long. Germline values: CDR1 SGHNT, CDR2 YENEEA. V was clipped by 2 bases and J by 3 bases, with 9 bases between them. CDR3 nucleotides: TGTGCCAGCAGCTTACAGGGAGGAACAGATACGCAGTATTTT. Its translation: CASSLQGGTDTQYF.

The rearrangement joins TRBV18 to TRBJ1-6; D ambiguous. The CDR3 loop spans 16 amino acids. V lost 3 bases, J lost 6 bases, and 15 bases lay in between. In germline, CDR1 is KGHSH, CDR2 LQKENI. The CDR3 DNA reads as TGTGCCAGCTCACCCTTAGAGGGCGGTTCTAATTCACCCCTCCACTTT. As protein: CASSPLEGGSNSPLHF.

The chain is built from TRBV5-1 and TRBJ1-4, with 8 positions matching TRBD1. The CDR3 runs 15 residues. Per germline, CDR1 SGHRS and CDR2 YFSETQ. V lost 2 bases, J lost 5 bases, and 5 bases stayed unmatched. CDR3 residues: CASSFSGQANEKLFF. The DNA of the CDR3 is TGCGCCAGCAGCTTTTCGGGACAGGCAAATGAAAAACTGTTTTTT.

V gene TRBV5-1 combines with J gene TRBJ2-5, with D possibly TRBD1 on 6 matching bases. V lost 0 bases to trimming and J lost 2 bases, with 11 bases between them. In germline, CDR1 is SGHRS, CDR2 YFSETQ. This CDR3 is built from 15 residues. CDR3: CASSLGTAKQETQYF. The CDR3 DNA reads TGCGCCAGCAGCTTGGGGACAGCAAAGCAAGAGACCCAGTACTTC.

The gene calls are TRBV27 and TRBJ1-1; TRBD1 matches 8 bases. This CDR3 is built from 16 residues. Per the germline V gene, CDR1 is MNHEY and CDR2 is SMNVEV (reference sequence). Germline trimming cut 5 bases from V and 4 bases from J; bases unmatched to any gene: 12. CDR3 sequence (DNA): TGTGCCAGCAGTCGGAGACAGGGGATAGGGACCACTGAAGCTTTCTTT. It yields the protein CASSRRQGIGTTEAFF.

The sample holds one count of this clone. The CDR3 DNA reads as TGTGCCAGCAGCTTTACAGGTACCGGAAGGCCCCAGCATTTT. Translation gives CASSFTGTGRPQHF. The V and J genes are TRBV6-6 and TRBJ1-5; tentative D call: TRBD1 (5 bases). CDR3 length: 14 residues. Germline assignment: CDR1 MNHNY and CDR2 SVGAGI (reference sequence). The V gene lost 6 bases and the J gene lost 9 bases, with 18 bases spanning the gap.

This clone has a single count. The chain links TRBV19 to TRBJ2-7, with TRBD1 identical over 10 bases. Germline V lookup: CDR1 LNHDA, CDR2 SQIVND (reference sequence). The length of the CDR3 is 15 residues. Trimming removed 5 bases from V and 3 bases from J; junction bases left unmatched: 7. This chain's CDR3 is CASSLTGTGVYEQYF. In DNA form, the CDR3 reads TGTGCCAGTAGTCTGACCGGGACAGGGGTCTACGAGCAGTACTTC. The full variable domain, in which reference TRBV19 and TRBJ2-7 provide the parts outside the CDR3, is DGGITQSPKYLFRKEGQNVTLSCEQNLNHDAMYWYRQDPGQGLRLIYYSQIVNDFQKGDIAEGYSVSREKKESFPLTVTSAQKNPTAFYLCASSLTGTGVYEQYFGPGTRLTVT.

The V and J genes are TRBV4-3 and TRBJ2-7; 10 bases align to TRBD1. The junction had 11 bases not matched to a gene; V was cut back by 1 base and J by 8 bases. Germline V lookup: CDR1 LGHNA, CDR2 YSLEER. The CDR3 consists of 16 residues. CDR3 protein: CASSQGTGQGISKQYF. In DNA, the CDR3 is TGCGCCAGCAGCCAAGGGACGGGACAGGGGATTTCTAAGCAGTACTTC.

The chain is built from TRBV5-6 and TRBJ2-1; TRBD2 might be the D (5 bases). Germline V CDR1 and CDR2: SGHDT, YYEEEE. Trimming pared 5 bases from V and 7 bases from J, leaving 16 bases between. The CDR3 consists of 14 residues. CDR3 region: CASSSRGSMNEQFF. CDR3 in DNA: TGTGCCAGCAGTTCCCGGGGTAGCATGAATGAGCAGTTCTTC.

The chain uses TRBV9 and TRBJ1-2, with D hard to call. V shed 4 bases and J shed 4 bases, with 14 bases lying between them. This CDR3 comprises 14 residues. CDR1 and CDR2 from the germline V gene are SGDLS and YYNGEE. The CDR3 spells CASSPHGTGYGYTF. In DNA form, the CDR3 reads TGTGCCAGCAGCCCCCACGGCACGGGCTATGGCTACACCTTC. Complete variable domain (other parts from reference TRBV9 and TRBJ1-2): DSGVTQTPKHLITATGQRVTLRCSPRSGDLSVYWYQQSLDQGLQFLIQYYNGEERAKGNILERFSAQQFPDLHSELNLSSLELGDSALYFCASSPHGTGYGYTFGSGTRLTVV.

This chain links TRBV19 with TRBJ2-2, with 8 bases that match TRBD2. Trimming at V came to 3 bases and at J to 7 bases, leaving 10 bases not matched to a gene. This CDR3 region has 16 residues. Germline V gene sequence: CDR1 LNHDA, CDR2 SQIVND (reference sequence). Written as DNA, the CDR3 is TGTGCCAGTAGTATCCCCGGCGGGGGGTCGAGCGGGGAGCTGTTTTTT. Its protein is CASSIPGGGSSGELFF.

This clone was seen a few times. Additional DNA sequences in this sample encode the identical CDR3. The V gene is TRBV6-5, the J gene TRBJ1-2, with 7 bases identical to TRBD1. The length of the CDR3 is 16 residues. The V gene's germline CDR1 is MNHEY and CDR2 SVGAGI. The J segment lost 4 bases and the V segment lost 0 bases, leaving 8 bases of the junction unmatched. CDR3 sequence: CASSYSRTGGGYGYTF. The CDR3 bases are TGTGCCAGCAGTTACTCGAGGACAGGAGGGGGCTATGGCTACACCTTC.

V gene TRBV6-5 combines with J gene TRBJ1-2; 10 bases match TRBD1. CDR1 and CDR2 from the germline V gene are MNHEY and SVGAGI. The CDR3 is 12 residues long. Trimming removed 6 bases from V and 13 bases from J; junction bases left unmatched: 8. CDR3 DNA: TGTGCCAGCAGAAAGAGACAGGGGGCGTGCACCTTC. It codes for CASRKRQGACTF.

This clone was found once. V usage is TRBV30 and J usage is TRBJ1-2, with a weak D call TRBD1 (5 bases). The V and J ends lost 8 bases and 8 bases respectively, with 30 bases between them. There are 16 residues in the CDR3. Germline V gene sequence: CDR1 GTSNPN, CDR2 SVGIG (reference sequence). The CDR3 is CARAEWGEFSLTGYTF. The CDR3 nucleotides read TGTGCCCGCGCAGAATGGGGGGAATTTAGTTTAACGGGCTACACCTTC.

V gene TRBV29-1 combines with J gene TRBJ2-5, with D tentatively TRBD1 (5 bases). Trimming shortened V by 6 bases and J by 7 bases, and 9 bases separated the two germline ends. The CDR3 contains 10 residues. Germline CDR1 is SQVTM and CDR2 is ANQGSEA. The CDR3 DNA follows: TGCAGCGTCCGAAGGGGGACCCAGTACTTC. Translating it yields CSVRRGTQYF.

The count of this clone is one. V gene TRBV27 combines with J gene TRBJ2-2, with a tentative D call TRBD2 (5 bases). Germline CDR1 reads MNHEY; CDR2 reads SMNVEV (reference sequence). Trimming cost V 4 bases and J 0 bases, with 9 bases left between them. The CDR3 extends over 15 amino acids. The CDR3 region is CASSSSGANTGELFF. The CDR3 bases are TGTGCCAGCAGTTCCTCCGGGGCGAACACCGGGGAGCTGTTTTTT.

The rearrangement joins TRBV18 to TRBJ2-2; D tentatively fits TRBD1 or TRBD2 (5 bases each). Trimming stripped 5 bases from V and 0 bases from J, with 7 bases between. This CDR3 is built from 14 residues. Germline V gene data show CDR1 as KGHSH and CDR2 as LQKENI. Written as DNA, the CDR3 is TGTGCCAGCTCAAGGGACGCGAACACCGGGGAGCTGTTTTTT. It encodes CASSRDANTGELFF.